The TCR beta chain described here comes from a study of CD8 T cells in ankylosing spondylitis. Study findings and constraints: Within ankylosing spondylitis blood, a TCR beta motif made up of roughly eight highly homologous variants appeared to be characteristic. Reported data indicate significant enrichment of disease-linked clones within matched ankylosing spondylitis synovial fluid.

The V gene lost 6 bases and the J gene lost 7 bases, with 9 bases spanning the gap. The germline gives CDR1 DFQATT, CDR2 SNEGSKA (reference sequence). This CDR3 has 10 residues. This clonotype was recorded a few times. Antigen: not known. TCRdb reprocessed the 5' RACE reads via MiXCR and lists one record per CDR3 protein. This table holds 250,000 or so distinct CDR3 sequences, roughly 25% found once. Sample: blood, either unsorted or a sorted T cell fraction (not recorded which). This rearrangement joins TRBV20-1 to TRBJ1-1; D not resolved. This TCR derives from a male donor with ankylosing spondylitis or in good health (not recorded which). DNA for the CDR3: TGCAGTGCCACTCCACATGAAGCTTTCTTT. Translating gives CSATPHEAFF.